This T cell receptor (beta chain) was recorded in a study of tissue T cells after allogeneic stem cell transplantation. Broader study findings: Tissue-detected TCR repertoire was only partly captured by blood and spleen T cells. Within patients, tissue anatomy strongly shaped TCR repertoire composition. Few T cell clones were shared across patients, but motif clusters showed tissue-specific shared signatures. Alloreactivity or antigen specificity of tissue TCRs was not determined; some clones might be host cells.

This table comes from immunoSEQ multiplex PCR, and its TCRdb copy is limited to in-frame clones, with some not included. The profile shows 48,000 or so clones, roughly 73% of them singletons. This CDR3 is 16 amino acids long. Trimming removed 0 bases from V and 0 bases from J; junction bases left unmatched: 3. The V gene's germline CDR1 is NSHNY and CDR2 SYGAGN. With regard to this clone: Its specificity is not known. Gene names and germline refer to mouse. The read stops 1 residue short of the end of the CDR3; the missing end is completed from the germline J gene.

The specimen was sorted cells pooled from one or two spleens. V usage is TRBV13-1 and J usage is TRBJ2-3, with 8 bases matching TRBD1. This TCR was recovered from a pool of C57BL/6 mice in good health. The chain's CDR3 is CASSDAGTGSAETLYF. The DNA read from the CDR3 is TGTGCCAGCAGTGATGCCGGGACAGGTAGTGCAGAAACGCTGTAT.